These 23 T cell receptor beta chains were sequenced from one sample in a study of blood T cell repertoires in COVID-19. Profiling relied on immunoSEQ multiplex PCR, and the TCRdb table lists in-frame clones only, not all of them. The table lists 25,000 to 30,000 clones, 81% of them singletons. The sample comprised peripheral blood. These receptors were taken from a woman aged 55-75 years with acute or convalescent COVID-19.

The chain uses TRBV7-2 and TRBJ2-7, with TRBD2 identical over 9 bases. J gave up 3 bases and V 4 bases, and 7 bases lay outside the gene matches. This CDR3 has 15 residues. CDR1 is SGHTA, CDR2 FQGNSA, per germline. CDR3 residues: CASSWSSGVNYEQYF. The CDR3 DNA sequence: TGTGCCAGCAGCTGGTCTAGCGGGGTCAACTACGAGCAGTACTTC.

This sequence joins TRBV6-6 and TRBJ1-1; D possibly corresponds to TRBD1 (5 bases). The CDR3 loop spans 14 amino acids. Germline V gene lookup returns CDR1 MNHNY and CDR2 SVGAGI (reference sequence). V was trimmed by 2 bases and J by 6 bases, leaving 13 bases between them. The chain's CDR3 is CASSYSGTKPEAFF. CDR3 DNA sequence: TGTGCCAGCAGTTACAGCGGGACGAAACCTGAAGCTTTCTTT.

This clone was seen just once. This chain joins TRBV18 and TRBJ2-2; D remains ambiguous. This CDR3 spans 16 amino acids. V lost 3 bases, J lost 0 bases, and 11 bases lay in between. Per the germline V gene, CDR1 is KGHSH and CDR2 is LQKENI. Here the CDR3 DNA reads TGTGCCAGCTCACCTCTACAGACCACGAACACCGGGGAGCTGTTTTTT. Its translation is CASSPLQTTNTGELFF. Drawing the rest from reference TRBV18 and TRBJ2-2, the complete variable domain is NAGVMQNPRHLVRRRGQEARLRCSPMKGHSHVYWYRQLPEEGLKFMVYLQKENIIDESGMPKERFSAEFPKEGPSILRIQQVVRGDSAAYFCASSPLQTTNTGELFFGEGSRLTVL.

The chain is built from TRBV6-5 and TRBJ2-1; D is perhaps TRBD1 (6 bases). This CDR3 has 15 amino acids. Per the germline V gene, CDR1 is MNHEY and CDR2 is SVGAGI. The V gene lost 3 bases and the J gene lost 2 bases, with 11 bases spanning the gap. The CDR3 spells CASSYDRKAYNEQFF. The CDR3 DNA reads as TGTGCCAGCAGTTATGACAGGAAGGCCTACAATGAGCAGTTCTTC.

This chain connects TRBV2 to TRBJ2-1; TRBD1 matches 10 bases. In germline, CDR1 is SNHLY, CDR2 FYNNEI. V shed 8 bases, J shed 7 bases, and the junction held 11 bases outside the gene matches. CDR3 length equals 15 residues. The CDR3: CASFGTGVVINEQFF. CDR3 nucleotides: TGTGCCAGCTTTGGGACAGGGGTGGTAATTAATGAGCAGTTCTTC.

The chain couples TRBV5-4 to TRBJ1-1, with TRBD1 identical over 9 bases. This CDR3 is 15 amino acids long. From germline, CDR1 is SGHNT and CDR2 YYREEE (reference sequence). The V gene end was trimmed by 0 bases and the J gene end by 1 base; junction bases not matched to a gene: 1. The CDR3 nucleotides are TGTGCCAGCAGCTTGGGGGACAGGGAGAACACTGAAGCTTTCTTT. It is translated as CASSLGDRENTEAFF.

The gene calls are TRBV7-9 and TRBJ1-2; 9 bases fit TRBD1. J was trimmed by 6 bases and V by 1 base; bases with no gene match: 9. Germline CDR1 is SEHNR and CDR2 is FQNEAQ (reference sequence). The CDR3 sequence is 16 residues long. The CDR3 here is CASSLDYGQGFNGYTF. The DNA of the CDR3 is TGTGCCAGCAGCTTAGATTACGGACAGGGGTTTAATGGCTACACCTTC.

For the CDR3, the DNA is TGTGCCAGCAGCTCCGGACAGTTAAACACTGAAGCTTTCTTT. Protein product: CASSSGQLNTEAFF. The V call is TRBV6-5, the J call TRBJ1-1; TRBD1 is a possible D gene (6 bases). Germline V gene sequence: CDR1 MNHEY, CDR2 SVGAGI. The ends were cut back, 6 bases at V and 2 bases at J, with 13 bases in the middle. The length of the CDR3 is 14 residues.

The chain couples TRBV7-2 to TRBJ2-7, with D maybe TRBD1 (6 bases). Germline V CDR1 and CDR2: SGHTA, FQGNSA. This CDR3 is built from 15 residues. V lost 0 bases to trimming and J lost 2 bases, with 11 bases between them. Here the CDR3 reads CASSLAGASPYEQYF. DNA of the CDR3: TGTGCCAGCAGCTTAGCGGGGGCTTCCCCCTACGAGCAGTACTTC.

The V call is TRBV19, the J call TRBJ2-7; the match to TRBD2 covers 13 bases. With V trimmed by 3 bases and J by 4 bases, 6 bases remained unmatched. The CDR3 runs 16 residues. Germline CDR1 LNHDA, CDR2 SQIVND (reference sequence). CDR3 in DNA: TGTGCCAGTAGTATCCGAGGGGGACTAGCGGGGTACGAGCAGTACTTC. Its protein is CASSIRGGLAGYEQYF.

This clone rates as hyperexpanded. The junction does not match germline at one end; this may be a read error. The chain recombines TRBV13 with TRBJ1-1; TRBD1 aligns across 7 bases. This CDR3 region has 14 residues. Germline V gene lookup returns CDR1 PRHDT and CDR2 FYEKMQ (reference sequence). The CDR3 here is CASSIGQVNTEAFF. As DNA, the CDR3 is TGTGCCAGCAGCATAGGACAGGTAAACACTGAAGCTTTCTTT.

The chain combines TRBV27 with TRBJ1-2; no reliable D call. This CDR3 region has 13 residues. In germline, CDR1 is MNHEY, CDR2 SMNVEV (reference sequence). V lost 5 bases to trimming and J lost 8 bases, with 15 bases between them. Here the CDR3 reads CASSTAGVRGYTF. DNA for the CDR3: TGTGCCAGCAGTACCGCCGGTGTCCGGGGCTACACCTTC.

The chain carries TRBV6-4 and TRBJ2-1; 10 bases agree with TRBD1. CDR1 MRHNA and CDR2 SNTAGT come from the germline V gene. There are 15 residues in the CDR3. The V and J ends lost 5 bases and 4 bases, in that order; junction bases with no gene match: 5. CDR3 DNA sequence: TGTGCCAGCAGTCTCGGACAGGGGGGGTACAATGAGCAGTTCTTC. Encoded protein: CASSLGQGGYNEQFF.

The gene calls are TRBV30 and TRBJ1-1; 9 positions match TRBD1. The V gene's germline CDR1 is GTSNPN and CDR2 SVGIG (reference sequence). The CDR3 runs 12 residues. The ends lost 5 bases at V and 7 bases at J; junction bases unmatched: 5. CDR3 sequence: CAWSGTGFEAFF. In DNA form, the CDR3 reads TGTGCCTGGTCCGGGACAGGGTTTGAAGCTTTCTTT.

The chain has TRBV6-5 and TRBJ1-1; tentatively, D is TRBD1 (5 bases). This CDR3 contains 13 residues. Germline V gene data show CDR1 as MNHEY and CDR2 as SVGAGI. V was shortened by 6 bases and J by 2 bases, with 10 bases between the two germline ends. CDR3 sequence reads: CASRRQGNTEAFF. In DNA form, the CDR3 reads TGTGCCAGCAGACGGCAGGGTAACACTGAAGCTTTCTTT.

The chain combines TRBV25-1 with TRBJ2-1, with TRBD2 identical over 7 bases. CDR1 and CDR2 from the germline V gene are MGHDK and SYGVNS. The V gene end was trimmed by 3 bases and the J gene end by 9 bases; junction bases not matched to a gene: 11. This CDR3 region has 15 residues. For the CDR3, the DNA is TGTGCCAGCAGTGACCCCGGGGGGAGTCAAGGTGAGCAGTTCTTC. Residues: CASSDPGGSQGEQFF.

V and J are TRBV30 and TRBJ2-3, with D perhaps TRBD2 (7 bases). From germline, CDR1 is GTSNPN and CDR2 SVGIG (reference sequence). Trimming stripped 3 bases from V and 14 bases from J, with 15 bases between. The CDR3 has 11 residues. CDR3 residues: CAWRGGGGMYF. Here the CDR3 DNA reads TGTGCCTGGAGAGGCGGGGGCGGAATGTATTTT.

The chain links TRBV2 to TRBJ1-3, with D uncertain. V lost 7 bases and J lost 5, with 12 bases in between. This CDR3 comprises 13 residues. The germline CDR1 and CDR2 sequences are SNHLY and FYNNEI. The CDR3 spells CASNPNPRNTIYF. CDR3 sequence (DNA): TGTGCCAGCAACCCTAACCCTCGAAACACCATATATTTT.

The CDR3 DNA reads as TGCGCCAGCAGCGCGCGGGCCCCCGGCGACAACCTTTCCGAGCAGTACTTC. It codes for CASSARAPGDNLSEQYF. J is TRBJ2-7 and V is TRBV5-1; a weak D match, TRBD2 (5 bases). V was pared by 4 bases and J by 6 bases, with 26 bases between. The CDR3 is made up of 17 amino acids. Germline lookup yields CDR1 SGHRS and CDR2 YFSETQ.

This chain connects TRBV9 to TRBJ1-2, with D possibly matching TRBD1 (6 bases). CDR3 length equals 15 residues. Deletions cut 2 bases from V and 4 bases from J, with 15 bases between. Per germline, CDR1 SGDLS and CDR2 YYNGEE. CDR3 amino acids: CASSVDRSPSYGYTF. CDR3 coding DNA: TGTGCCAGCAGCGTCGACAGGTCGCCCTCCTATGGCTACACCTTC.

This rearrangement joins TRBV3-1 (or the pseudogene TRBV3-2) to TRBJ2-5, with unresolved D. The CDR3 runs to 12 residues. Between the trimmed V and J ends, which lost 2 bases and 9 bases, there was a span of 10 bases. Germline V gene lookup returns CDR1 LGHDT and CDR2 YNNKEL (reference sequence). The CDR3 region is CASSQSSSAQYF. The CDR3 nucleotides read TGTGCCAGCAGCCAAAGTAGTTCGGCCCAGTACTTC.

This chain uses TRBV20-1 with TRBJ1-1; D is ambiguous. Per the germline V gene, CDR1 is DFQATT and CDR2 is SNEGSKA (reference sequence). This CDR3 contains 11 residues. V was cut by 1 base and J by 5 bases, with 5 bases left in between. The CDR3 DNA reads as TGCAGTGCTAGAGGGGAGACTGAAGCTTTCTTT. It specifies CSARGETEAFF.

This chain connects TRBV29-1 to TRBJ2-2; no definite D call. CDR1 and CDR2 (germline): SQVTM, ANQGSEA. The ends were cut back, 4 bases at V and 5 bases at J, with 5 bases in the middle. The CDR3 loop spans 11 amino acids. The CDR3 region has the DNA TGCAGCGTTGCAGCGACCGGGGAGCTGTTTTTT. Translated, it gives CSVAATGELFF.